Reported below is one T cell receptor (beta chain). Its specificity is not known. V lost 6 bases to trimming and J lost 4 bases; unmatched junction nucleotides: 6. The CDR3 is 15 amino acids. Germline values: CDR1 MNHEY, CDR2 SVGAGI. This sample was included in a study of T cell responses to AZD1222 COVID-19 vaccine. Produced via immunoSEQ multiplex PCR; TCRdb's table is partial and in-frame only. This table holds 57,000 or so clones, around three quarters found once. Study-wide results and limits: A mostly white British donor set with more females was recruited, and clonal diversity was possibly underestimated.

The clonotype was recovered from an adult who received the AZD1222 COVID-19 vaccine. Specimen: peripheral blood, collected 28 days after the second AZD1222 dose. The chain uses TRBV6-5 and TRBJ2-3, with 11 nucleotides matching TRBD1. CDR3 sequence reads: CASSYTGQGADTQYF. In nucleotides, the CDR3 is TGTGCCAGCAGCTACACGGGACAGGGGGCAGATACGCAGTATTTT.